This TCR beta chain originates from a study of T cell responses to AZD1222 COVID-19 vaccine. The trim removed 8 bases at V and 6 bases at J, leaving 19 bases unmatched. The germline V gene has CDR1 LNHDA and CDR2 SQIVND (reference sequence). The CDR3 runs 16 residues. Findings and limits, study-wide: Repertoires were obtained solely post-peak T cell response.

Profiling relied on immunoSEQ multiplex PCR, and the TCRdb table lists in-frame clones only, not all of them. In the table there are over 120,000 clones, roughly 92% of which are singletons. For this clone: Its target is not known.

The chain employs TRBV19 and TRBJ2-7, with 7 bases that match TRBD2. This TCR was recovered from an adult in good health. This sample comprised peripheral blood, obtained on day 0 of AZD1222 vaccination. CDR3 in amino acids: CASSHIGAGPPGEQYF. CDR3 nucleotides: TGTGCCAGTTCCCACATTGGAGCGGGGCCTCCGGGCGAGCAGTACTTC.